Below, one T cell receptor (beta chain) is given with its context. This specimen comes from a study of shared T cell receptors in the human thymus. The V segment lost 0 bases and the J segment 6 bases; nucleotides outside the gene matches: 9. The CDR3 sequence is 17 residues long. Germline CDR1 SGHDN, CDR2 FVKESK. Sequenced by immunoSEQ multiplex PCR; TCRdb stores in-frame clones only, minus some. This sample carries about 660,000 clones, roughly 88% of them seen once, and the ten largest clones take 0.0085% to 0.012%. Separately, the same data were catalogued under a study of human thymus T cells. That work adds: Serving as donors were healthy Finnish infants, each of whom was having open corrective surgery for congenital heart defects. The related literature has documented a marked overlap of thymic repertoires among unrelated individuals.

The V gene is TRBV14, the J gene TRBJ2-3; 10 bases align to TRBD2. Sequencing input: thymocytes. The clonotype originates from a boy younger than two with a congenital heart defect. The CDR3 loop is CASSQDGAGGLSDTQYF. In DNA, the CDR3 is TGTGCCAGCAGCCAAGATGGAGCGGGAGGGTTGTCGGATACGCAGTATTTT. Supplemented by reference TRBV14 and TRBJ2-3, the full variable domain reads EAGVTQFPSHSVIEKGQTVTLRCDPISGHDNLYWYRRVMGKEIKFLLHFVKESKQDESGMPNNRFLAERTGGTYSTLKVQPAELEDSGVYFCASSQDGAGGLSDTQYFGPGTRLTVL.